Listed here are 27 T cell receptor beta chains from one sample, sequenced in a study of blood T cell repertoires in COVID-19. Sequencing used immunoSEQ multiplex PCR; TCRdb keeps in-frame clones, though not all of them. Seen here are about 210,000 clones, around 80% observed once, and the top ten hold approximately 8%. The sequencing sample was made of peripheral blood. These receptors came from an elderly woman with COVID-19, enrolled during active disease.

The genes are TRBV24-1 and TRBJ2-2; D gene unclear. V lost 8 bases and J 4 bases, leaving 7 bases between the germline ends. The length of the CDR3 is 12 residues. Germline-derived CDR1 and CDR2 are KGHDR and SFDVKD. This chain's CDR3 is CATKGGTGELFF. In DNA form, the CDR3 reads TGTGCCACCAAAGGCGGCACCGGGGAGCTGTTTTTT.

This chain links TRBV7-2 with TRBJ1-2; 7 bases line up with TRBD1. This CDR3 comprises 14 residues. Germline V gene data show CDR1 as SGHTA and CDR2 as FQGNSA. After removal of 5 bases from V and 4 bases from J, the junction contained 7 bases not matched to a gene. The CDR3 sequence is CASSRSRGAYGYTF. CDR3 sequence (DNA): TGTGCCAGCAGCCGGTCCAGGGGGGCCTATGGCTACACCTTC.

This chain links TRBV7-8 with TRBJ1-1; a possible D gene is TRBD1 (5 bases). Germline lookup yields CDR1 SGHVS and CDR2 FQNEAQ. The CDR3 totals 13 residues. V gave up 5 bases and J gave up 11 bases, with 18 bases separating them. DNA of the CDR3: TGTGCCAGCAGCCCCCGCTCGGGGGATGGGGCTTTCTTT. This sequence encodes CASSPRSGDGAFF.

The rearrangement links TRBV11-2 to TRBJ2-1; 8 bases fit TRBD2. Trimming at V came to 4 bases and at J to 2 bases, leaving 4 bases not matched to a gene. From germline, CDR1 is SGHAT and CDR2 FQNNGV. This CDR3 is 15 amino acids long. The CDR3, as DNA: TGTGCCAGCAGCTCCGGGGGGGCCCCCTACAATGAGCAGTTCTTC. Translated: CASSSGGAPYNEQFF.

The chain has TRBV12-3 or TRBV12-4 and TRBJ2-3; the D is unclear. V lost 3 bases and J 5 bases, leaving 3 bases between the germline ends. This CDR3 comprises 11 residues. For the CDR3, the DNA is TGTGCCAGCAGTTTCCAAGATACGCAGTATTTT. It codes for CASSFQDTQYF.

The rearrangement links TRBV19 to TRBJ1-5; D remains ambiguous. There are 15 residues in the CDR3. Germline V gene data show CDR1 as LNHDA and CDR2 as SQIVND (reference sequence). V was trimmed by 3 bases and J by 0 bases, leaving 9 bases between them. CDR3 DNA sequence: TGTGCCAGTAGTATTTATCAGGATAGCAATCAGCCCCAGCATTTT. It codes for CASSIYQDSNQPQHF.

This clone was found a few times. This chain uses TRBV5-4 with TRBJ1-4, with D possibly TRBD1 on 6 matching bases. Between the trimmed V and J ends, which lost 3 bases and 2 bases, there was a span of 17 bases. Germline CDR1 is SGHNT and CDR2 is YYREEE (reference sequence). The CDR3 has 17 amino acids. The CDR3 sequence: CASSSLGQGQTNEKLFF. The CDR3, as DNA: TGTGCCAGCAGCTCGTTAGGGCAGGGGCAGACTAATGAAAAACTGTTTTTT.

This clone occurred once. The chain is built from TRBV5-1 and TRBJ2-6; D unresolved. The CDR3 length is 14 residues. The V gene lost 7 bases and the J gene lost 4 bases, with 12 bases spanning the gap. Germline values: CDR1 SGHRS, CDR2 YFSETQ. CDR3 bases: TGCGCCAGCTCTCCCCCAGCGGGGGCCAACGTCCTGACTTTC. Translation gives CASSPPAGANVLTF. Combining the CDR3 with reference TRBV5-1 and TRBJ2-6 gives the whole variable domain KAGVTQTPRYLIKTRGQQVTLSCSPISGHRSVSWYQQTPGQGLQFLFEYFSETQRNKGNFPGRFSGRQFSNSRSEMNVSTLELGDSALYLCASSPPAGANVLTFGAGSRLTVL.

CDR3 amino acids: CASSQGLAGDPYF. For the CDR3, the DNA is TGTGCCAGCAGCCAGGGACTAGCGGGGGACCCGTACTTC. The chain couples TRBV3-1 (or the pseudogene TRBV3-2) to TRBJ2-5; 14 nucleotides line up with TRBD2. The germline V gene has CDR1 LGHDT and CDR2 YNNKEL (reference sequence). V dropped 3 bases and J dropped 13; count of bases not matched to a gene: 4. The CDR3 covers 13 residues.

The chain recombines TRBV24-1 with TRBJ1-5; TRBD1 agrees at 7 bases. The germline V gene encodes CDR1 KGHDR and CDR2 SFDVKD. This CDR3 region has 13 residues. V trimming: 11 bases; J trimming: 2 bases; junction bases outside the gene matches: 5. The CDR3 protein is CAKGGQCNQPQHF. The CDR3 nucleotides read TGTGCCAAGGGGGGACAGTGCAATCAGCCCCAGCATTTT.

This clone was observed a few times. The chain combines TRBV20-1 with TRBJ1-2; D unresolved. Per germline, CDR1 DFQATT and CDR2 SNEGSKA (reference sequence). The V end was cut by 4 bases, the J end by 4 bases, with 7 bases between. This CDR3 spans 11 amino acids. The chain's CDR3 is CSANNVYGYTF. CDR3 nucleotides: TGCAGTGCTAACAACGTCTATGGCTACACCTTC.

This rearrangement joins TRBV6-2 or TRBV6-3 to TRBJ1-1, with unresolved D. Germline V gene lookup returns CDR1 MNHEY and CDR2 SVGEGT. The CDR3 loop spans 11 amino acids. V was cut by 2 bases and J by 8 bases, with 6 bases left in between. The CDR3 loop is CASSYVLEAFF. The CDR3 DNA follows: TGTGCCAGCAGTTACGTCCTCGAAGCTTTCTTT.

This chain joins TRBV19 and TRBJ1-6; D might be TRBD1 (5 bases). Looked up from germline, CDR1 is LNHDA and CDR2 is SQIVND (reference sequence). V gave up 1 base and J gave up 6 bases, with 10 bases separating them. The CDR3 covers 15 residues. The CDR3 DNA follows: TGTGCCAGTAGTATAGTACAGGCCGCTAATTCACCCCTCCACTTT. Its protein product is CASSIVQAANSPLHF.

The chain has TRBV2 and TRBJ2-3, with TRBD2 matching 9 bases. Germline CDR1 and CDR2: SNHLY and FYNNEI. The V gene end was trimmed by 5 bases and the J gene end by 4 bases; junction bases not matched to a gene: 7. CDR3 length equals 15 residues. The CDR3 loop reads CASSQSGGNSDTQYF. The CDR3 DNA reads as TGTGCCAGCAGTCAAAGCGGGGGGAACTCAGATACGCAGTATTTT.

This chain connects TRBV11-2 to TRBJ1-6, with TRBD1 matching over 7 bases. The CDR3 sequence is 16 residues long. Germline assignment: CDR1 SGHAT and CDR2 FQNNGV. The junction had 6 bases not matched to a gene; V was cut back by 0 bases and J by 7 bases. CDR3 bases: TGTGCCAGCAGCTTAGACAAAGGGACAGCCAATTCACCCCTCCACTTT. This codes for CASSLDKGTANSPLHF.

The V and J genes are TRBV14 and TRBJ2-5, with 8 bases matching TRBD2. The CDR3 loop spans 14 amino acids. The germline gives CDR1 SGHDN, CDR2 FVKESK. V shed 4 bases and J 5 bases; nucleotides not matched to a gene: 6. DNA for the CDR3: TGTGCCAGCAGCCCCAGCGGGAGAGGGGAGACCCAGTACTTC. Its translation: CASSPSGRGETQYF.

The chain has TRBV3-1 (or the pseudogene TRBV3-2) and TRBJ1-2; tentative D call: TRBD1 (6 bases). The CDR3 consists of 14 residues. Per germline, CDR1 LGHDT and CDR2 YNNKEL (reference sequence). V was trimmed by 6 bases and J by 1 base, leaving 12 bases between them. DNA for the CDR3: TGTGCCAGCAGTCCAGGGGACATTAACTATGGCTACACCTTC. It codes for CASSPGDINYGYTF.

V is TRBV6-1 and J is TRBJ1-5; no clear D gene. CDR1 MNHNS and CDR2 SASEGT come from the germline V gene. The ends were cut back, 2 bases at V and 8 bases at J, with 10 bases in the middle. This CDR3 region has 13 residues. The CDR3 bases are TGTGCCAGCAGTGAAAGCGGTCGGGAGCCCCAGCATTTT. It is translated as CASSESGREPQHF.

The V call is TRBV20-1, the J call TRBJ1-1; D uncertain. The CDR3 is 11 residues long. The germline CDR1 and CDR2 sequences are DFQATT and SNEGSKA (reference sequence). The germline V and J ends were trimmed by 6 bases and 4 bases, with 9 bases remaining between them. The CDR3 sequence: CSAGRVTEAFF. CDR3 sequence (DNA): TGCAGTGCGGGGAGGGTCACTGAAGCTTTCTTT.

This clone has a single count. This sample also contains other DNA sequences that code for the same CDR3. The chain employs TRBV18 and TRBJ1-2; D is ambiguous. There are 12 residues in the CDR3. V was clipped by 6 bases and J by 2 bases, with 7 bases between them. CDR1 and CDR2 (germline): KGHSH, LQKENI. The CDR3 sequence is CASSLANYGYTF. In DNA form, the CDR3 reads TGTGCCAGCTCCTTAGCCAACTATGGCTACACCTTC.

This chain uses TRBV19 with TRBJ1-5, with D perhaps TRBD1 (5 bases). CDR3 size: 14 residues. Trimming cost V 8 bases and J 2 bases, with 13 bases left between them. From germline, CDR1 is LNHDA and CDR2 SQIVND (reference sequence). CDR3 sequence (DNA): TGTGCCAGTGGGGGGAGGACACGCAATCAGCCCCAGCATTTT. Residues: CASGGRTRNQPQHF.

About this clone itself: Other DNA sequences in this sample translate to the same CDR3. This chain links TRBV3-1 (or the pseudogene TRBV3-2) with TRBJ1-2, with a weak D call TRBD1 (6 bases). The germline gives CDR1 LGHDT, CDR2 YNNKEL (reference sequence). The germline V and J ends were trimmed by 1 base and 5 bases, with 11 bases remaining between them. This CDR3 has 14 amino acids. The CDR3 loop reads CASSQVRGSYGYTF. For the CDR3, the DNA is TGTGCCAGCAGCCAAGTCAGGGGAAGTTATGGCTACACCTTC.

The chain couples TRBV2 to TRBJ2-1, with TRBD2 identical over 7 bases. The CDR3 length is 15 residues. The ends lost 3 bases at V and 8 bases at J; junction bases unmatched: 10. Germline lookup yields CDR1 SNHLY and CDR2 FYNNEI. The CDR3 protein is CASSDRAGVPDEQFF. The CDR3 DNA reads TGTGCCAGCAGTGACCGGGCGGGAGTTCCGGATGAGCAGTTCTTC.

The chain has TRBV5-1 and TRBJ2-3, with 7 bases that match TRBD1. This CDR3 is 16 amino acids long. After removal of 0 bases from V and 2 bases from J, the junction contained 6 bases not matched to a gene. Germline V CDR1 and CDR2: SGHRS, YFSETQ. This CDR3 reads CASSLAQGVYTDTQYF. The CDR3 DNA follows: TGCGCCAGCAGCTTGGCTCAGGGGGTCTACACAGATACGCAGTATTTT.

This sequence joins TRBV2 and TRBJ1-2, with D possibly TRBD1 on 5 matching bases. The CDR3 consists of 12 residues. V was cut by 6 bases and J by 7 bases, with 12 bases left in between. CDR1 and CDR2 (germline): SNHLY, FYNNEI. The CDR3 region is CASRDDSSGYTF. The CDR3 region has the DNA TGTGCCAGCAGAGACGACAGTTCTGGCTACACCTTC. The full variable domain, in which reference TRBV2 and TRBJ1-2 provide the parts outside the CDR3, is EPEVTQTPSHQVTQMGQEVILRCVPISNHLYFYWYRQILGQKVEFLVSFYNNEISEKSEIFDDQFSVERPDGSNFTLKIRSTKLEDSAMYFCASRDDSSGYTFGSGTRLTVV.

The V and J genes are TRBV5-1 and TRBJ2-7; 9 nucleotides line up with TRBD2. V trimming: 4 bases; J trimming: 5 bases; junction bases outside the gene matches: 13. The CDR3 contains 16 residues. Germline CDR1 reads SGHRS; CDR2 reads YFSETQ. CDR3 nucleotides: TGCGCCAGCAGCCCGGGGGTGGCTAGCGGGGCTCACGAGCAGTACTTC. This sequence encodes CASSPGVASGAHEQYF.

The chain joins TRBV3-1 (or the pseudogene TRBV3-2) to TRBJ2-7, with 7 bases that match TRBD2. The CDR3 runs 13 residues. Trimming took 8 bases from V and 4 from J; bases not matched to a gene: 8. Germline V lookup: CDR1 LGHDT, CDR2 YNNKEL (reference sequence). The CDR3, as DNA: TGTGCCAGCGGCCGATCGGGGGGTTACGAGCAGTACTTC. Translated: CASGRSGGYEQYF.